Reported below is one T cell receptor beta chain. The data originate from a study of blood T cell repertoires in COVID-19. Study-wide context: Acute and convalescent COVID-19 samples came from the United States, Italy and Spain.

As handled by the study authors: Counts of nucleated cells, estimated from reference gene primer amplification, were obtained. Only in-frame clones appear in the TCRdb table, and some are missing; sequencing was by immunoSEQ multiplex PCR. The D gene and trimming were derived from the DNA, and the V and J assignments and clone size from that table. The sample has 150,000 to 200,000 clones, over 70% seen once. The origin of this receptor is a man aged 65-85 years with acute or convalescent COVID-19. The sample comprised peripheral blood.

The CDR3 loop reads CASSVGGSPQETQYF. CDR3 nucleotides: TGTGCCAGCAGCGTAGGCGGGAGCCCCCAAGAGACCCAGTACTTC. V is TRBV9 and J is TRBJ2-5; 7 bases are a match to TRBD2. This CDR3 contains 15 residues. The ends lost 0 bases at V and 1 base at J; junction bases unmatched: 3. Germline V gene sequence: CDR1 SGDLS, CDR2 YYNGEE.